This entry features one T cell receptor beta chain sequence. The data were obtained in a study of blood T cell repertoires in COVID-19. For the study at large: Donors in the United States, Italy and Spain gave samples during acute or convalescent COVID-19. Sample material is recorded as cDNA or gDNA derived from T cells, B-cell-depleted T cells, or PBMCs.

Libraries were prepared by immunoSEQ multiplex PCR; TCRdb keeps only in-frame clonotypes and omits some of them. The sample lists a few hundred thousand clones; about nine tenths were seen once. The CDR3 covers 15 residues. The V gene's germline CDR1 is MNHNS and CDR2 SASEGT. The junction had 5 bases not matched to a gene; V was cut back by 3 bases and J by 3 bases. The chain uses TRBV6-1 and TRBJ2-7, with TRBD1 matching 10 bases. This receptor was obtained from a man between 18 and 35 years old with active or convalescent COVID-19. The source material was peripheral blood. The chain's CDR3 is CASSEGDRGDYEQYF. CDR3 DNA: TGTGCCAGCAGTGAGGGGGACAGGGGAGACTACGAGCAGTACTTC.